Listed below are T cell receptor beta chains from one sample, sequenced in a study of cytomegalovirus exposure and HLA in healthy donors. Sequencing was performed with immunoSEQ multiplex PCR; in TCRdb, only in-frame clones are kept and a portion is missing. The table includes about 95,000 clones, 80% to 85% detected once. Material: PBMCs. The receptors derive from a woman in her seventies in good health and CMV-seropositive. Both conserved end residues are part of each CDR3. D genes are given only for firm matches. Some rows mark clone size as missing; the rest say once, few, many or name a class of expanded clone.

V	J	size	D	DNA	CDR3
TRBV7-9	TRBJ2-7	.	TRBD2	TGTGCCAGCAGCTTAGCGGGGGGACTAGCAGCTTACGAGCAGTACTTC	CASSLAGGLAAYEQYF
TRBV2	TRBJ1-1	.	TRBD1	TGTGCCAGCCCTGGGACAGGGGGCGCCTACACTGAAGCTTTCTTT	CASPGTGGAYTEAFF
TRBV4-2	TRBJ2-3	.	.	TGTGCCAGCAGCCAAGATCGGACTAAAGGTTCAGATACGCAGTATTTT	CASSQDRTKGSDTQYF
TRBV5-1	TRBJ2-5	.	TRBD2	TGCGCCAGCAGCTTGTGGGGGGGGCAAGAGACCCAGTACTTC	CASSLWGGQETQYF
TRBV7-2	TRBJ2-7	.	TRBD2	TGTGCCAGCAGCAGGGGACTAGCGGGGAGATTAGACGAGCAGTACTTC	CASSRGLAGRLDEQYF
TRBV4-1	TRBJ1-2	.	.	TGCGCCAGCAGCCGAGGAGGGGAACGGAACTATGGCTACACCTTC	CASSRGGERNYGYTF
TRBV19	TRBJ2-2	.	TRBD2	TGTGCCAGTAGTATTAGCGGGAGGGCAAAGGCCGGGGAGCTGTTTTTT	CASSISGRAKAGELFF
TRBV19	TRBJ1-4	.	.	TGTGCCAGTAGTCCGGCAGGCAGGGGTCCGGGCAATGAAAAACTGTTTTTT	CASSPAGRGPGNEKLFF
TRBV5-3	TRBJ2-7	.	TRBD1	TGTGCCAGAAGCCCCGGGCCCAGGGGGTCAGCGGTCGAGCAGTACTTC	CARSPGPRGSAVEQYF
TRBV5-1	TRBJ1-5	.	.	TGCGCCAGCAGCTTACAGGGCGATGGTCAGCCCCAGCATTTT	CASSLQGDGQPQHF
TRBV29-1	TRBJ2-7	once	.	TGCAGCGCCCAGACTAGACAGTTGGGGGAGCAGTACTTC	CSAQTRQLGEQYF
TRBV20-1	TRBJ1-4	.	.	TGCAGTGGTATAACTAATGAAAAACTGTTTTTT	CSGITNEKLFF
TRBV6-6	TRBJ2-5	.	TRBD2	TGTGCCAGCACCAATGCGGGAGGGCCACAAGAGACCCAGTACTTC	CASTNAGGPQETQYF
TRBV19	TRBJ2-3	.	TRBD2	TGTGCCAGTAGTTTAGCACTAGCGGGAGGTCCAGATACGCAGTATTTT	CASSLALAGGPDTQYF
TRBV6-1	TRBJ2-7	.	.	TGTGCCAGCAGTGGGAGGCCGGGCTCCGGCGAGCAGTACTTC	CASSGRPGSGEQYF
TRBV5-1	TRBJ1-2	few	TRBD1	TGCGCCAGCAGCTCCAGGGGGGACTATGGCTACACCTTC	CASSSRGDYGYTF
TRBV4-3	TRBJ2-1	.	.	TGCGCCAGCAGCCAGTCATTTAATGAGCAGTTCTTC	CASSQSFNEQFF
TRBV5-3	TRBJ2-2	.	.	TGTGCCACCAATCGACAGATCGATTTTTCGATCACCGGGGAGCTGTTTTTT	CATNRQIDFSITGELFF
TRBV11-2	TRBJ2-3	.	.	TGTGCCAGCAGTCTCGGACTACCTCGAGATACGCAGTATTTT	CASSLGLPRDTQYF
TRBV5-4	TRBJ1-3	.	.	TGTGCCAGCAGCTTGGCTGGCACCAGCTCTGGAAACACCATATATTTT	CASSLAGTSSGNTIYF
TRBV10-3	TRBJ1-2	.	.	TGTGCCATCAGTGAGTCGGGGCAGGGGTATGGCTACACCTTC	CAISESGQGYGYTF
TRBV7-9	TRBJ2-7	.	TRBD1	TGTGCCAGCAGCATGGGACAGGGATTCGACGAGCAGTACTTC	CASSMGQGFDEQYF
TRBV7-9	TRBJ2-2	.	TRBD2	TGTGCCAGCAGCCGGGTGGCTAGCGGGAACTCGAACACCGGGGAGCTGTTTTTT	CASSRVASGNSNTGELFF
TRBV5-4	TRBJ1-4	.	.	TGTGCCAGCAGCTCCGGTGGAGCCCCTAATGAAAAACTGTTTTTT	CASSSGGAPNEKLFF
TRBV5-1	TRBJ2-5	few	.	TGCGCCAGCAGCTTGGGGAGCGGTAGGGAGACCCAGTACTTC	CASSLGSGRETQYF
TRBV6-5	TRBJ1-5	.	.	TGTGCCAGCAGTCTGAGGGAGGGAAGCAATCAGCCCCAGCATTTT	CASSLREGSNQPQHF
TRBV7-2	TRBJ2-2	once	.	TGTGCCAGCAGCTACCGGCTAGTAGTCACCGGGGAGCTGTTTTTT	CASSYRLVVTGELFF
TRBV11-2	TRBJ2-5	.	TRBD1	TGTGCCAGCAACCGGGACAGGTTCCAAGAGACCCAGTACTTC	CASNRDRFQETQYF